This record concerns one T cell receptor beta chain sequence. Method: immunoSEQ multiplex PCR; TCRdb's copy keeps in-frame clones and lacks some. The table has more than 850,000 clones, approximately 78% seen once. The record originates from a study of shared clonotypes between healthy human individuals. The J segment lost 10 bases and the V segment lost 0 bases, leaving 4 bases of the junction unmatched. The CDR3 extends over 13 amino acids. Per germline, CDR1 SGHKS and CDR2 YYEKEE (reference sequence). The chain is built from TRBV5-5 and TRBJ1-1, with TRBD1 matching 9 bases. This TCR came from a man younger than 30 in good health. Some clones in this sample may be carry-over from other donors' samples. Sequenced material: memory CD4+ T cells from PBMCs. The subset was: CD45RA-negative fraction. The CDR3 bases are TGTGCCAGCAGCTTGGGGAGGACAGGGGTAGCTTTCTTT. It yields the protein CASSLGRTGVAFF.